The 11 T cell receptor beta chains below all came from one sample that was sequenced in a study of cytomegalovirus exposure and HLA in healthy donors. PCR used 60 Vbeta primers and 13 Jbeta primers. The assay was immunoSEQ multiplex PCR, and TCRdb's table has in-frame clones only and misses some. This table lists about 84,000 clones. Sample: PBMCs. The receptor set was obtained from a man aged 45 to 65 in good health and CMV-seronegative.

The J gene is TRBJ1-2, the V gene TRBV4-1, with D perhaps matching TRBD1 (5 bases). The CDR3 has 14 residues. Germline V CDR1 and CDR2: MGHRA, YSYEKL. The V end lost 1 base, the J end lost 6 bases, and 12 bases lay between the germline ends. The CDR3 loop is CASSQAQGLHGYTF. The CDR3 nucleotides read TGCGCCAGCAGCCAAGCCCAGGGTCTTCATGGCTACACCTTC.

The genes are TRBV5-1 and TRBJ2-3; 7 bases are a match to TRBD1. There are 15 residues in the CDR3. With V trimmed by 1 base and J by 4 bases, 6 bases remained unmatched. Germline V CDR1 and CDR2: SGHRS, YFSETQ. The CDR3 loop is CASSLRTGGADTQYF. CDR3 in DNA: TGCGCCAGCAGCTTGAGGACAGGAGGTGCAGATACGCAGTATTTT. Full variable domain (rest looked up from reference TRBV5-1 and TRBJ2-3): KAGVTQTPRYLIKTRGQQVTLSCSPISGHRSVSWYQQTPGQGLQFLFEYFSETQRNKGNFPGRFSGRQFSNSRSEMNVSTLELGDSALYLCASSLRTGGADTQYFGPGTRLTVL.

The chain employs TRBV27 and TRBJ1-5, with 7 bases aligning to TRBD1. The CDR3 runs 15 residues. J lost 5 bases, V lost 0 bases, and 4 bases had no gene match. Germline CDR1 MNHEY, CDR2 SMNVEV (reference sequence). CDR3 in DNA: TGTGCCAGCAGTTTATCGACAGGGTACCATCAGCCCCAGCATTTT. Amino acid sequence: CASSLSTGYHQPQHF.

The V and J genes are TRBV9 and TRBJ1-2; D gene uncertain. The ends were cut back, 0 bases at V and 2 bases at J, with 11 bases in the middle. Per germline, CDR1 SGDLS and CDR2 YYNGEE. The CDR3 spans 15 residues. CDR3: CASSVVRGVNYGYTF. The CDR3 DNA reads as TGTGCCAGCAGCGTAGTTCGGGGAGTAAACTATGGCTACACCTTC.

The J gene is TRBJ2-3, the V gene TRBV28; 8 bases are a match to TRBD2. This CDR3 is 14 amino acids long. The junction had 4 bases not matched to a gene; V was cut back by 8 bases and J by 0 bases. CDR1 and CDR2 (germline): MDHEN, SYDVKM. This CDR3 reads CASRSGGSTDTQYF. The CDR3 DNA follows: TGTGCCAGCCGAAGCGGGGGAAGCACAGATACGCAGTATTTT.

The chain links TRBV10-2 to TRBJ1-5, with TRBD1 matching over 9 bases. The CDR3 loop spans 16 amino acids. V trimming: 3 bases; J trimming: 3 bases; junction bases outside the gene matches: 6. CDR1 is WSHSY and CDR2 is SAAADI in the germline V gene. CDR3 region: CASSDSGTGYNQPQHF. For the CDR3, the DNA is TGCGCCAGCAGTGATTCCGGGACAGGGTACAATCAGCCCCAGCATTTT.

This chain uses TRBV2 with TRBJ1-2, with TRBD1 matching 11 bases. V shed 4 bases, J shed 11 bases, and the junction held 12 bases outside the gene matches. Germline values: CDR1 SNHLY, CDR2 FYNNEI. There are 15 residues in the CDR3. The DNA for the CDR3 is TGTGCCAGCAGTGCGTCGCAGGGACAGGGGGTTGAGTACACCTTC. Protein: CASSASQGQGVEYTF.

This chain joins TRBV27 and TRBJ1-2, with D uncertain. This CDR3 has 14 residues. Trimming pared 2 bases from V and 2 bases from J, leaving 9 bases between. Germline V gene lookup returns CDR1 MNHEY and CDR2 SMNVEV (reference sequence). The CDR3: CASSLLRENYGYTF. The CDR3 region has the DNA TGTGCCAGCAGTTTACTTCGGGAGAACTATGGCTACACCTTC.

The chain carries TRBV7-9 and TRBJ2-5; 11 bases map to TRBD1. From germline, CDR1 is SEHNR and CDR2 FQNEAQ (reference sequence). The CDR3 has 14 amino acids. J gave up 11 bases and V 5 bases, and 10 bases lay outside the gene matches. In DNA, the CDR3 is TGTGCCAGCAGCGTGCCGGGACAGGGGGTGAGGCAGTACTTC. The encoded protein is CASSVPGQGVRQYF.

The J gene is TRBJ1-1, the V gene TRBV5-1; the D is unclear. The V gene lost 4 bases and the J gene lost 0 bases, with 10 bases spanning the gap. The CDR3 is 14 amino acids. The germline gives CDR1 SGHRS, CDR2 YFSETQ. CDR3 in DNA: TGCGCCAGCAGCCCCTCAAGCCTGAACACTGAAGCTTTCTTT. It yields the protein CASSPSSLNTEAFF.

The V gene is TRBV10-3, the J gene TRBJ2-5; TRBD1 might be the D (6 bases). The J call is uncertain, as TRBJ2-7 better fits the DNA end. The CDR3 consists of 13 residues. Germline V gene sequence: CDR1 ENHRY, CDR2 SYGVKD. The CDR3 is CAIRDSASYEQYF. CDR3 sequence (DNA): TGTGCCATCAGGGACAGTGCCTCCTACGAGCAGTACTTC.